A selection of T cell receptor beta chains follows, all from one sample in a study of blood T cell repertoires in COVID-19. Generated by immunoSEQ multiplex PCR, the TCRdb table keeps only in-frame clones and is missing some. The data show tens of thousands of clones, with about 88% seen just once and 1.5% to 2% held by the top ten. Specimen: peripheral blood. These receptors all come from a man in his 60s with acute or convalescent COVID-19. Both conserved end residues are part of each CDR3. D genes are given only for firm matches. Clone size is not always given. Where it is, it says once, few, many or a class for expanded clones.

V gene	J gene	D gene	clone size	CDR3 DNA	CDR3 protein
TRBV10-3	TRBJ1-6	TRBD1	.	TGTGCCATCAGAGAACAGGGGAATTCACCCCTCCACTTT	CAIREQGNSPLHF
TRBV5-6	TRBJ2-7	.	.	TGTGCCAGCAGCTGGGGGGTGTCAGGATTTACCTACGAGCAGTACTTC	CASSWGVSGFTYEQYF
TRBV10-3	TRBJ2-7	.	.	TGTGCCATCAGCCTGGACACCACCTACGAGCAGTACTTC	CAISLDTTYEQYF
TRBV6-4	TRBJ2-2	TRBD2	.	TGTGCCAGCAGTGTTCGTCCTAGCGGGGGGTCCTCGAACACCGGGGAGCTGTTTTTT	CASSVRPSGGSSNTGELFF
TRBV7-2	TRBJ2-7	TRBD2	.	TGTGCCAGCAGCCTTGGACTAGCGGGGGGTAGCTACGAGCAGTACTTC	CASSLGLAGGSYEQYF
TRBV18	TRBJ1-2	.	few	TGTGCCAGCTCACCACGTACAGGATTCTATGGCTACACCTTC	CASSPRTGFYGYTF
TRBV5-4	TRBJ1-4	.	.	TGTGCCAGCAGCACGACACAGGGATCTAATGAAAAACTGTTTTTT	CASSTTQGSNEKLFF
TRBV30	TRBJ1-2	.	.	TGTGCCTGGACTTACCCCCCGGGGGGTAACTATGGCTACACCTTC	CAWTYPPGGNYGYTF
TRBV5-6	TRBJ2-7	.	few	TGTGCCAGCAGCGTCGACAGTACAGCCTACGAGCAGTACTTC	CASSVDSTAYEQYF
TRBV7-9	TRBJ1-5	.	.	TGTGCCAGCAGGCTTGGACTCCGGGAGGCCGATAGCAATCAGCCCCAGCATTTT	CASRLGLREADSNQPQHF
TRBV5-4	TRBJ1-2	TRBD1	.	TGTGCCAGCAGCGTGGACAGGGGGGCCTATGGCTACACCTTC	CASSVDRGAYGYTF
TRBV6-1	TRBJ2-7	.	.	TGTGCCAGCAGTGAAGTGACAAGGTCCTACGAGCAGTACTTC	CASSEVTRSYEQYF
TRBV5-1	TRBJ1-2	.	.	TGCGCCAGCAGCGCGACCACAGACAGTCTTTATTCTTATGGCTACACCTTC	CASSATTDSLYSYGYTF
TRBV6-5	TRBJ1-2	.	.	TGTGCCAGCAGTTACTCGAAGGGGTGGTACGGCTACACCTTC	CASSYSKGWYGYTF
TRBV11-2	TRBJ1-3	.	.	TGTGCCAGCAGCTTAGACAGGGGAGACACCATATATTTT	CASSLDRGDTIYF
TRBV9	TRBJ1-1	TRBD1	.	TGTGCCAGCAGGGACAGGGAGAACACTGAAGCTTTCTTT	CASRDRENTEAFF
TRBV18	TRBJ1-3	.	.	TGTGCCAGCTCCGAGACAGGATTCGGTGGAAACACCATATATTTT	CASSETGFGGNTIYF
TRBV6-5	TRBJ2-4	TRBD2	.	TGTGCCAGCATGCAGGGAGGGGCCAAAAACATTCAGTACTTC	CASMQGGAKNIQYF
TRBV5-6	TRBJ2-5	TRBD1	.	TGTGCCAGCAGCCCAGACAGGGCCCGAGAAGAGACCCAGTACTTC	CASSPDRAREETQYF